This passage covers 21 T cell receptor beta chains from one sample sequenced in a study of shared clonotypes between healthy human individuals. TCRdb's table, derived via immunoSEQ multiplex PCR, lists solely in-frame clones and lacks some. Counted here are around 1,100,000 clones, approximately 80% occurring once; the ten biggest clones make up 0.89%. The specimen sequenced was memory CD4+ T cells from PBMCs. Subset: CD45RA-negative fraction. The receptors originated from a man between 18 and 29 years old in good health. Some clones in this sample may be carry-over from other donors' samples.

V gene TRBV5-1 combines with J gene TRBJ1-1, with D unclear. CDR3 length: 15 residues. Trimming pared 0 bases from V and 1 base from J, leaving 10 bases between. Germline V CDR1 and CDR2: SGHRS, YFSETQ. The CDR3 sequence is CASSLEASPNTEAFF. CDR3 DNA: TGCGCCAGCAGCTTGGAGGCCTCTCCGAACACTGAAGCTTTCTTT.

In this sample, this clone turned up once. The chain couples TRBV7-3 to TRBJ1-5, with TRBD1 matching over 7 bases. The CDR3 length is 13 residues. V lost 5 bases to trimming and J lost 4 bases; unmatched junction nucleotides: 2. The V gene's germline CDR1 is SGHTA and CDR2 FQGTGA. As DNA, the CDR3 is TGTGCCAGCAGCGCGGACAGGAATCAGCCCCAGCATTTT. It encodes CASSADRNQPQHF.

This clone showed up just once. The chain recombines TRBV28 with TRBJ1-6; possible D gene TRBD1, 6 bases. This CDR3 is 18 amino acids long. The germline V gene has CDR1 MDHEN and CDR2 SYDVKM. V was trimmed by 3 bases and J by 0 bases, leaving 15 bases between them. The CDR3 reads CASSLAPGASSYNSPLHF. CDR3 in DNA: TGTGCCAGCAGTTTGGCCCCAGGGGCCAGCTCCTATAATTCACCCCTCCACTTT.

The rearrangement links TRBV19 to TRBJ2-2; D possibly corresponds to TRBD2 (6 bases). Germline CDR1 and CDR2: LNHDA and SQIVND (reference sequence). Trimming left V 8 bases short and J 4 bases short, with 17 bases between. CDR3 length: 15 residues. The CDR3 DNA reads as TGTGCCAGTGGACTTGGACTACGGTCCACCGGGGAGCTGTTTTTT. It yields the protein CASGLGLRSTGELFF.

This clone showed up just a few times. The CDR3 here is CASSFVLAGGHEQFF. The CDR3 bases are TGCGCCAGCAGCTTCGTACTAGCGGGAGGTCATGAGCAGTTCTTC. V usage is TRBV5-1 and J usage is TRBJ2-1; 12 bases are a match to TRBD2. Germline assignment: CDR1 SGHRS and CDR2 YFSETQ. The CDR3 sequence is 15 residues long. Trimming took 2 bases from V and 8 from J; bases not matched to a gene: 5.

The chain joins TRBV18 to TRBJ1-3; a weak D match, TRBD1 (6 bases). Germline V lookup: CDR1 KGHSH, CDR2 LQKENI. Trimming shortened V by 4 bases and J by 0 bases, and 10 bases separated the two germline ends. CDR3 size: 15 residues. The CDR3, as DNA: TGTGCCAGCTCACTCCAGGGACACTCTGGAAACACCATATATTTT. Translated, it gives CASSLQGHSGNTIYF.

This clone occurred once. CDR3 loop: CASSVAPGHSYNEQFF. CDR3 in DNA: TGTGCCAGCAGCGTTGCACCGGGACATTCCTACAATGAGCAGTTCTTC. The rearrangement uses TRBV9 and TRBJ2-1; TRBD1 might be the D (6 bases). Looked up from germline, CDR1 is SGDLS and CDR2 is YYNGEE. The CDR3 covers 16 residues. V was trimmed by 2 bases and J by 1 base, leaving 13 bases between them.

The chain has TRBV2 and TRBJ2-1, with D unresolved. Germline assignment: CDR1 SNHLY and CDR2 FYNNEI. Trimming left V 2 bases short and J 7 bases short, with 15 bases between. This CDR3 comprises 15 residues. CDR3 in DNA: TGTGCCAGCAGTGAAAGTAGGCCCCAATGGAATGAGCAGTTCTTC. Encoded protein: CASSESRPQWNEQFF.

The chain has TRBV15 and TRBJ2-2; D is perhaps TRBD1 (6 bases). The CDR3 sequence is 15 residues long. Germline V gene data show CDR1 as LNHNV and CDR2 as YYDKDF (reference sequence). Trimming stripped 1 base from V and 4 bases from J, with 10 bases between. The CDR3 spells CATSRAGQPTGELFF. The CDR3 DNA sequence: TGTGCCACCAGCAGAGCGGGACAACCCACCGGGGAGCTGTTTTTT.

The gene calls are TRBV19 and TRBJ1-1; D gene ambiguous. This CDR3 contains 13 residues. Germline assignment: CDR1 LNHDA and CDR2 SQIVND (reference sequence). Trimming removed 4 bases from V and 1 base from J, with 7 bases in between. The CDR3 nucleotides read TGTGCCAGTAGTACGAGACAGAACACTGAAGCTTTCTTT. This codes for CASSTRQNTEAFF. The variable domain in full, with the rest retrieved from reference TRBV19 and TRBJ1-1, is DGGITQSPKYLFRKEGQNVTLSCEQNLNHDAMYWYRQDPGQGLRLIYYSQIVNDFQKGDIAEGYSVSREKKESFPLTVTSAQKNPTAFYLCASSTRQNTEAFFGQGTRLTVV.

This clone appeared a few times. The CDR3 protein is CASSSTVRYGYTF. The CDR3 bases are TGTGCCAGCAGCTCGACAGTCCGATATGGCTACACCTTC. The chain uses TRBV5-6 and TRBJ1-2, with D perhaps matching TRBD1 (5 bases). V was trimmed by 3 bases and J by 5 bases, leaving 11 bases between them. CDR3 size: 13 residues. Germline V gene data show CDR1 as SGHDT and CDR2 as YYEEEE.

This clone appeared a few times. V and J are TRBV18 and TRBJ1-5; 11 bases map to TRBD1. The CDR3 has 15 amino acids. The J segment lost 7 bases and the V segment lost 4 bases, leaving 6 bases of the junction unmatched. CDR1 and CDR2 (germline): KGHSH, LQKENI. Here the CDR3 reads CASSLRDRGTQPQHF. CDR3 DNA sequence: TGTGCCAGCTCACTCCGGGACAGGGGGACCCAGCCCCAGCATTTT.

The chain links TRBV6-1 to TRBJ2-5; 10 bases line up with TRBD1. CDR3 length: 13 amino acids. Germline V gene sequence: CDR1 MNHNS, CDR2 SASEGT. V shed 7 bases and J 11 bases; nucleotides not matched to a gene: 10. This CDR3 is CASTRQGAREQYF. In DNA form, the CDR3 reads TGTGCCAGCACTAGACAGGGGGCGCGAGAGCAGTACTTC.

The chain carries TRBV5-1 and TRBJ1-2; 8 positions match TRBD1. Germline assignment: CDR1 SGHRS and CDR2 YFSETQ. Trimming removed 0 bases from V and 6 bases from J; junction bases left unmatched: 16. The CDR3 sequence is 18 residues long. The CDR3 bases are TGCGCCAGCAGCTTGGGCTACACCCGACAGGGGCAAGATGATGGCTACACCTTC. Protein: CASSLGYTRQGQDDGYTF.

With respect to this clone: Within the sample, other DNA sequences also encode this same CDR3. This chain joins TRBV28 and TRBJ1-2; D may be TRBD1 (5 bases). The length of the CDR3 is 13 residues. In germline, CDR1 is MDHEN, CDR2 SYDVKM. V was cut by 2 bases and J by 5 bases, with 9 bases left in between. CDR3 sequence: CASSLGRGYGYTF. CDR3 in DNA: TGTGCCAGCAGTTTAGGGAGGGGATATGGCTACACCTTC.

V usage is TRBV7-9 and J usage is TRBJ1-1, with TRBD1 identical over 11 bases. The CDR3 is 16 residues long. With 2 bases clipped from V and 3 bases from J, the junction kept 5 bases outside the gene matches. CDR1 and CDR2 from the germline V gene are SEHNR and FQNEAQ (reference sequence). CDR3 in DNA: TGTGCCAGCAGCTTAAATCCGGGACAGGGGGACACTGAAGCTTTCTTT. Protein sequence: CASSLNPGQGDTEAFF. The entire variable domain, with the rest obtained from reference TRBV7-9 and TRBJ1-1, is as follows: DTGVSQNPRHKITKRGQNVTFRCDPISEHNRLYWYRQTLGQGPEFLTYFQNEAQLEKSRLLSDRFSAERPKGSFSTLEIQRTEQGDSAMYLCASSLNPGQGDTEAFFGQGTRLTVV.

The chain employs TRBV2 and TRBJ1-1; TRBD1 aligns across 10 bases. Germline V gene lookup returns CDR1 SNHLY and CDR2 FYNNEI. Losses at the gene ends were 8 bases for V and 0 bases for J; bases not matched to a gene: 6. The CDR3 extends over 15 amino acids. The CDR3 DNA follows: TGTGCCAGCTTCCGGGACAGGGGACTGAACACTGAAGCTTTCTTT. It specifies CASFRDRGLNTEAFF.

The chain is built from TRBV2 and TRBJ1-2; D not resolved. The CDR3 covers 12 residues. Germline values: CDR1 SNHLY, CDR2 FYNNEI. V was clipped by 4 bases and J by 4 bases, with 7 bases between them. The CDR3 loop is CASSGRIYGYTF. The DNA of the CDR3 is TGTGCCAGCAGTGGACGGATCTATGGCTACACCTTC. Based on the CDR3 plus reference TRBV2 and TRBJ1-2, the full variable domain is EPEVTQTPSHQVTQMGQEVILRCVPISNHLYFYWYRQILGQKVEFLVSFYNNEISEKSEIFDDQFSVERPDGSNFTLKIRSTKLEDSAMYFCASSGRIYGYTFGSGTRLTVV.

This chain connects TRBV21-1 to TRBJ1-5; the DNA was not used to check the table's D call, TRBD1. TRBV21-1 has pseudogene status. The CDR3 contains 16 residues. DNA for the CDR3: TGTGCCAGCAGCAGGCCAGGGGTGTTCAGCAATCAGCCCCAGCATTTT. It specifies CASSRPGVFSNQPQHF.

Points on this clone: This could be a read error, since a much larger clone is one nucleotide away. This chain connects TRBV7-9 to TRBJ1-1; 8 nucleotides match TRBD1. The J segment lost 1 base and the V segment lost 3 bases, leaving 1 base of the junction unmatched. The germline CDR1 and CDR2 sequences are SEHNR and FQNEAQ (reference sequence). This CDR3 has 14 amino acids. This CDR3 reads CASSFDRGNTEAFF. The CDR3 nucleotides read TGTGCCAGCAGCTTTGACAGGGGGAACACTGAAGCTTTCTTT.

The chain recombines TRBV29-1 with TRBJ2-1; 8 nucleotides agree with TRBD2. This CDR3 is 13 amino acids long. CDR1 is SQVTM and CDR2 is ANQGSEA in the germline V gene. The V gene end was trimmed by 8 bases and the J gene end by 10 bases; junction bases not matched to a gene: 13. The CDR3 loop is CSPGLARSGEQFF. The CDR3 DNA reads as TGCAGCCCTGGACTAGCTAGGTCCGGGGAGCAGTTCTTC.